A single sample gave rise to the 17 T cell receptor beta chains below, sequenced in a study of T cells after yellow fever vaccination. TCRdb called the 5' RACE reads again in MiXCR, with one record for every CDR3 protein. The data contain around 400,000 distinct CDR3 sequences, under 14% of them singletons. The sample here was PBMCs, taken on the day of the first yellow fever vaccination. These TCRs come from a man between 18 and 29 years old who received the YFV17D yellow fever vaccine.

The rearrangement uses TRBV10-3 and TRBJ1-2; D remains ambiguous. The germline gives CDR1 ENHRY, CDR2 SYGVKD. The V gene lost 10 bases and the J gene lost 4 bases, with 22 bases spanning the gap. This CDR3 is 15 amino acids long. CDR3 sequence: CATSRETSALYGYTF. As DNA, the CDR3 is TGTGCCACGTCTCGGGAGACTTCTGCACTCTATGGCTACACCTTC.

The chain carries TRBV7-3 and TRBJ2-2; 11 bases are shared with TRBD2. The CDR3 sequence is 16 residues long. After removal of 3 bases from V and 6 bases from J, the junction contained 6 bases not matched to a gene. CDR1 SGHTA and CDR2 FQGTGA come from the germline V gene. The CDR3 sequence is CASSFLAGGPPGELFF. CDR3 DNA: TGTGCCAGCAGCTTCTTAGCGGGGGGGCCTCCCGGGGAGCTGTTTTTT.

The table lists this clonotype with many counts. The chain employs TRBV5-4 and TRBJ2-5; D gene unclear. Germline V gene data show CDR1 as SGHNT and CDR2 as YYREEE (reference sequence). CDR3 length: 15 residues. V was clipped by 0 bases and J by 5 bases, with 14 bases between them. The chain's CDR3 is CASSLGVEAKETQYF. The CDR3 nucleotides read TGTGCCAGCAGCTTGGGGGTTGAAGCGAAGGAGACCCAGTACTTC.

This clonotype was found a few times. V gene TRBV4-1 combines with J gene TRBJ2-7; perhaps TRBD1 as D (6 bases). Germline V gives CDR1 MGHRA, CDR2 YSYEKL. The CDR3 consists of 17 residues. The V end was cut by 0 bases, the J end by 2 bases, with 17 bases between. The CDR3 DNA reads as TGCGCCAGCAGCCAAGAGGTGCCGTGGCAGGGGACCTACGAGCAGTACTTC. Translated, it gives CASSQEVPWQGTYEQYF.

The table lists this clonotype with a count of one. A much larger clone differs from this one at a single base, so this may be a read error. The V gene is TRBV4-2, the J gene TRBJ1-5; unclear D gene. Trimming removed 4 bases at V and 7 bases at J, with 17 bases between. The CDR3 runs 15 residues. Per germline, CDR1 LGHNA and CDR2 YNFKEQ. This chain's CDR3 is CASSRQSSPGQPQHF. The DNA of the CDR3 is TGTGCCAGCAGCCGGCAGAGCTCACCGGGCCAGCCCCAGCATTTT.

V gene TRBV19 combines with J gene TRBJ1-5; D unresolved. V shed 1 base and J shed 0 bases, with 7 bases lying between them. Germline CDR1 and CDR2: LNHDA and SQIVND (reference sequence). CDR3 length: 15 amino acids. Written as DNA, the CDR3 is TGTGCCAGTAGTATAGGGGAGTATAGCAATCAGCCCCAGCATTTT. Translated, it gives CASSIGEYSNQPQHF.

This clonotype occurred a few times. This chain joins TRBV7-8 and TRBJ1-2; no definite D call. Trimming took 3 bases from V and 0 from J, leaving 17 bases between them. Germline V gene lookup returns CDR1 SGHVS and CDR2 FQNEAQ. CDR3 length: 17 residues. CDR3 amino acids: CASSFLRVKTANYGYTF. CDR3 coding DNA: TGTGCCAGCAGCTTCCTAAGAGTCAAGACCGCTAACTATGGCTACACCTTC.

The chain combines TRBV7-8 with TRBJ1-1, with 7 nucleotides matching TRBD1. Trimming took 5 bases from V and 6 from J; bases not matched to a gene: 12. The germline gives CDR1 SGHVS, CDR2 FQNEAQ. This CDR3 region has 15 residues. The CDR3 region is CASSTRVRDSAEAFF. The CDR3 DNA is TGTGCCAGCAGCACCCGAGTCCGGGACAGCGCTGAAGCTTTCTTT.

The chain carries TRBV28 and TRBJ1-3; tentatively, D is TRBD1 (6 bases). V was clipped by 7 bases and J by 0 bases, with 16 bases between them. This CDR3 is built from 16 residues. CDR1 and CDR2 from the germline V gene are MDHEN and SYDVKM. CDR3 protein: CASNGSGALSGNTIYF. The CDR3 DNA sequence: TGTGCCAGCAACGGCTCAGGGGCGCTCTCTGGAAACACCATATATTTT.

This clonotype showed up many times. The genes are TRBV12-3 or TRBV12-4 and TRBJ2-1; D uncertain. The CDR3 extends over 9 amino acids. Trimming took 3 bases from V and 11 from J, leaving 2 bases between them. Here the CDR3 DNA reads TGTGCCAGCAGTTTGAAGCAGTTCTTC. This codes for CASSLKQFF.

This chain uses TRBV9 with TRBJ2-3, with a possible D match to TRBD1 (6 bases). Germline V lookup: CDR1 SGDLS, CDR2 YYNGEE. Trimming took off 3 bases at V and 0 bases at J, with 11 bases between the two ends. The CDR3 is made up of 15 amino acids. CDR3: CASSEGQGSTDTQYF. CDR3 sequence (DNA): TGTGCCAGCAGCGAGGGGCAGGGGAGCACAGATACGCAGTATTTT.

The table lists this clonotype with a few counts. The CDR3 bases are TGTGCCAGCAGCGTAGATCCCCGGGAGAGCGGGGCGTACAATGAGCAGTTCTTC. It translates to CASSVDPRESGAYNEQFF. V is TRBV9 and J is TRBJ2-1; 7 bases agree with TRBD2. J lost 4 bases, V lost 0 bases, and 13 bases had no gene match. CDR1 and CDR2 from the germline V gene are SGDLS and YYNGEE. The length of the CDR3 is 18 residues.

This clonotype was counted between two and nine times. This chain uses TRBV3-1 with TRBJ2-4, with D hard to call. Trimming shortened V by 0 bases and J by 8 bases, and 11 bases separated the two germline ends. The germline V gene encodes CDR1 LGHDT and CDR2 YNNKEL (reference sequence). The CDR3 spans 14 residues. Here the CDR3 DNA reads TGTGCCAGCAGCCAAGAGGGTGGCACCGACATTCAGTACTTC. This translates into CASSQEGGTDIQYF.

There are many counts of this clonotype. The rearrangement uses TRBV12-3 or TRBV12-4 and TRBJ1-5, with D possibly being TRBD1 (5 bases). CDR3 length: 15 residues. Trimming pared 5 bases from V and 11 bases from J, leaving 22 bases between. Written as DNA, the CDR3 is TGTGCCAGCAGTCCCATGAAGGGGACCGCTATAGCCCAGCATTTT. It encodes CASSPMKGTAIAQHF.

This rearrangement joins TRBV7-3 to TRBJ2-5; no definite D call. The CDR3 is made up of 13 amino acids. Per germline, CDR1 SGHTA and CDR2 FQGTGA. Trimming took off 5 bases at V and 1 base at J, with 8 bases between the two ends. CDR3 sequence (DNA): TGTGCCAGCAGCCGGGTCCTCCAAGAGACCCAGTACTTC. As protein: CASSRVLQETQYF. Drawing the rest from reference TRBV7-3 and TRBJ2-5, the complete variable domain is GAGVSQTPSNKVTEKGKYVELRCDPISGHTALYWYRQSLGQGPEFLIYFQGTGAADDSGLPNDRFFAVRPEGSVSTLKIQRTERGDSAVYLCASSRVLQETQYFGPGTRLLVL.

As DNA, the CDR3 is TGTGCCAGCAGCTTTAGCTCGGTCGGGGAGCTGTTTTTT. Protein product: CASSFSSVGELFF. This chain joins TRBV7-2 and TRBJ2-2; D unresolved. V was shortened by 3 bases and J by 7 bases, with 9 bases between the two germline ends. The CDR3 is made up of 13 amino acids. CDR1 and CDR2 from the germline V gene are SGHTA and FQGNSA.

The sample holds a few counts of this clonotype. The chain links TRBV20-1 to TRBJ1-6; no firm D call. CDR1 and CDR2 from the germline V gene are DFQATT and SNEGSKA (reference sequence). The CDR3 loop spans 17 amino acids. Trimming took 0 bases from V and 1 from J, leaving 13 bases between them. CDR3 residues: CSARDRVGGSYNSPLHF. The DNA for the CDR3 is TGCAGTGCTAGAGATCGGGTGGGTGGTTCCTATAATTCACCCCTCCACTTT.